This T cell receptor (beta chain) was profiled in a study of control samples from healthy donors and cancer patients. In its sample, this clone was seen once. Other nucleotide sequences from this sample produce the same CDR3. Trimming removed 2 bases at V and 4 bases at J, with 5 bases between. From germline, CDR1 is MNHNY and CDR2 SVGAGI (reference sequence). This CDR3 is built from 12 residues. The protocol was immunoSEQ multiplex PCR, while the TCRdb copy is restricted to in-frame clones and leaves out a portion. This sample has about 150,000 clones, with over 85% found just once. V gene TRBV6-6 combines with J gene TRBJ1-1, with D possibly being TRBD1 (5 bases). The receptor was isolated from a man aged 18-30 years in good health. The sequenced sample consisted of blood. CDR3 in DNA: TGTGCCAGCAGTTACGGGGGCACTGAAGCTTTCTTT. This codes for CASSYGGTEAFF.